This TCR beta chain was identified during a study of identical twins. Healthy Caucasians, and only they, were the donors. With 1 base removed from V and 4 bases from J, the gap between germline ends came to 14 bases. CDR3 length: 16 amino acids. Germline loops: CDR1 MNHNS, CDR2 SASEGT. This clonotype was picked up a small number of times. Its specificity is not known. Notes on the study in general: Cord blood beta clonotypes present at high abundance carried fewer insertions; no such pattern appeared in memory repertoires. Monozygotic twins shared more out-of-frame TCR alpha than recombination models predicted.

A universal primer site came from template switching; cDNA carried unique molecular identifiers. TCRdb reprocessed the 5' RACE reads with MiXCR, giving one entry per CDR3 protein. The table has about 890,000 distinct CDR3 sequences, about 12% seen once; the top ten hold about 1.5%. These same records also appear under a second study, on yellow fever vaccine responses in identical twins.

The V call is TRBV6-1, the J call TRBJ1-5; maybe TRBD1 (5 bases). The receptor's source is a woman aged 18-29 years in good health. Sequencing was performed on PBMCs. The DNA of the CDR3 is TGTGCCAGCAGTGAAGAGATAGGGGTAAGAAATCAGCCCCAGCATTTT. Residues: CASSEEIGVRNQPQHF.